This T cell receptor (beta chain) was sequenced for a study of early T cells in non-severe SARS-CoV-2 infection. Study overall: Investigators sequenced bulk RNA drawn from unsorted whole blood, and chains remained unpaired.

CDR1 is SGHNT and CDR2 is YYREEE in the germline V gene (reference sequence). This CDR3 has 20 residues. V lost 3 bases and J lost 7; bases outside the gene matches: 26. TCRdb re-called the 5' RACE reads through MiXCR, storing one row per CDR3 protein. The sample has tens of thousands of distinct CDR3 sequences; 9% to 9.5% are singletons. The sample holds many counts of this clonotype. What was sequenced was whole blood. This chain links TRBV5-4 with TRBJ2-7; TRBD1 agrees at 9 bases. This TCR was sampled from an adult who was a healthcare worker with PCR-confirmed SARS-CoV-2 infection or an uninfected control (not recorded which). The CDR3 region is CASSSWTWDRVNLRDGEQYF. The CDR3, as DNA: TGTGCCAGCAGCTCGTGGACTTGGGACAGGGTCAATCTCCGAGATGGAGAGCAGTACTTC.